The source of this T cell receptor beta chain is a study of blood T cell repertoires in COVID-19 (dated by TCRdb to the early 2020s). With regard to the full study: Samples from collaborators originated in the United States, Italy and Spain and spanned both the acute and convalescent phases of COVID-19. The prospective study material was composed of cDNA or gDNA derived from T cells, B-cell-depleted T cells, or PBMCs. Deeply sampled blood TCRbeta repertoires from subjects exposed to, actively infected with, or recovered from COVID-19 were included in the dataset. The repertoires were released in a freely available public database meant as a resource for research on the immune response to SARS-CoV-2. Samples were obtained from the ongoing ImmuneRACE study (first 160 participants) and from some 1,200 subjects provided by 6 global collaborators. A de-identified subject ID, COVID-19 status, age in years and sex were almost always included in the sample metadata. Where available, HLA class I and class II types were taken from metadata supplied by the sample provider and were not determined by assay-based typing.

The immunoSEQ Assay, a bias-controlled multiplex PCR, was used to amplify TCRbeta CDR3 regions from genomic DNA. Regarding the original processing steps: The number of nucleated cells in each sample was estimated from the amplification of reference gene primers within the assay. To quantify the absolute abundance of each unique TCRbeta CDR3 rearrangement, sequence reads were collapsed and filtered. For each sample, productive Simpson clonality was calculated by taking the square root of Simpson's diversity index across productive rearrangements. Here the immuneACCESS table is served through TCRdb, limited to in-frame sequences with V and J called. Missing clones are a known gap in these copies; in checked studies unresolved V genes cover under half, and the rest lacks a known reason. From that table come the V and J calls and clone size; the DNA was used to work out D and trimming. The sample contains 200,000 to 300,000 clones, about 91% of them found a single time. Jointly, the top ten make up approximately 2.5% of the sample.

Trimming costs V 1 base and J 2 bases, and their ends lie 9 bases apart. Counted from cysteine to phenylalanine, this CDR3 has 14 amino acids. The sequence is cut down to CDR3 DNA, 42 bases in frame from base 1. CDR1 is given as SGHNT and CDR2 as YYREEE, both from the germline V gene (reference sequence). Participants in the prospective study were enrolled through a virtual design, were aged about 18 to 100 years, and lived in 24 United States geographic areas. In the prospective study, participants were assigned to cohorts based on the clinical history participants reported in a screening survey and a study questionnaire. Mobile phlebotomists in the prospective study collected whole blood, serum and a nasopharyngeal or oropharyngeal swab from every participant. Additional blood draws and questionnaires over an approximately two-month period could optionally be provided by prospective study participants. Blood samples from the prospective study were shipped frozen or at room temperature prior to DNA extraction.

As regards this clone: This clone's antigen is unknown. No much larger clonotype is one base removed from it; base qualities were not supplied.

Study-wide conclusions, independent of this receptor: Clinical and demographic metadata were provided uncurated, with the amount varying by source and participant.

The clonotype comes from a woman aged 40 to 50 with acute COVID-19. The chain is encoded by TRBV5-4 joined to TRBJ1-1; the D region possibly corresponds to TRBD1 (5 bases align). Sequencing was performed on PBMCs or T cells enriched from blood (not recorded which). In nucleotide form, the sequence is TGTGCCAGCAGCTTGCCGGGGGGAAACACTGAAGCTTTCTTT. It translates to CASSLPGGNTEAFF.